This T cell receptor beta chain was recorded in a study of cytomegalovirus exposure and HLA in healthy donors. Germline loops: CDR1 SGHTA, CDR2 FQGNSA. The CDR3 covers 13 residues. The V and J ends lost 3 bases and 4 bases respectively, with 9 bases between them. In the PCR, 60 Vbeta and 13 Jbeta primers were used. Assay used: immunoSEQ multiplex PCR; TCRdb lists only in-frame clones, some missing. The sample yields 150,000 to 200,000 clones, about 80% seen once. As concerns this clone: Its antigen is undetermined.

Study outcomes and limitations: Researchers had no immune exposure information except CMV serostatus available. It was likely that a cluster of highly shared sequence variants was a sequencing artifact.

This clonotype was obtained from a woman aged 40 to 49 in good health and CMV-seronegative. Specimen: PBMCs. This chain links TRBV7-2 with TRBJ1-1; TRBD1 might be the D (6 bases). The CDR3 DNA is TGTGCCAGCAGCTTCAACAGGGCCACTGAAGCTTTCTTT. Its translation is CASSFNRATEAFF.